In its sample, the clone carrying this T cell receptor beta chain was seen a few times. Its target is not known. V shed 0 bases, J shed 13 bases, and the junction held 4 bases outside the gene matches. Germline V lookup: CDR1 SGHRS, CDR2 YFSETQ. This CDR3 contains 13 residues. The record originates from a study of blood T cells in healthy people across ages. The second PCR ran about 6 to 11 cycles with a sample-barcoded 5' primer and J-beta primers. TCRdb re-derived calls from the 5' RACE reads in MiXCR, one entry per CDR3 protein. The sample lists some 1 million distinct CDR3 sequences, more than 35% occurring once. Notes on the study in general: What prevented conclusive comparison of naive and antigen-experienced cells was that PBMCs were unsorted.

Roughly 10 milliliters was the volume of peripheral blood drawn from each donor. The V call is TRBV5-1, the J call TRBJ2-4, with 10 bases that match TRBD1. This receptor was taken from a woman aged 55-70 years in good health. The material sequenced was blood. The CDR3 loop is CASSLEGQGGQYF. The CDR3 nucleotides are TGCGCCAGCAGCTTGGAAGGACAGGGGGGGCAGTACTTC.